Following are 9 T cell receptor beta chains from one sample sequenced in a study of CD8 T cells in Susac syndrome. A quantity of 0.5 to 1 ug RNA underwent reverse transcription using random hexamers. TCRdb fed the immunoSEQ multiplex PCR reads into MiXCR, producing one record per CDR3 protein. The sample has approximately 210,000 distinct CDR3 sequences; nearly 97% are singletons. Sequenced: CD4+ T cells from PBMCs. The receptors stem from a human donor with multiple sclerosis.

This rearrangement joins TRBV20-1 to TRBJ2-3; 7 bases map to TRBD2. This CDR3 is 13 amino acids long. Germline V gene data show CDR1 as DFQATT and CDR2 as SNEGSKA (reference sequence). In nucleotides, the CDR3 is TGCAGCGGTCTAGCGGAGTACACAGATACGCAGTATTTT. The encoded protein is CSGLAEYTDTQYF.

This clonotype was counted once. This chain joins TRBV18 and TRBJ1-5, with D maybe TRBD1 (5 bases). CDR1 KGHSH and CDR2 LQKENI come from the germline V gene. The CDR3 length is 14 residues. V lost 2 bases and J lost 11, with 16 bases in between. The CDR3, as DNA: TGTGCCAGCTCACCAGCGACACTAGGGGAGGCCCAGCATTTT. This encodes CASSPATLGEAQHF.

The CDR3 sequence is CASSDGSPYNEQFF. Here the CDR3 DNA reads TGTGCCAGCAGTGACGGCAGTCCCTACAATGAGCAGTTCTTC. The rearrangement links TRBV2 to TRBJ2-1; D gene unclear. Germline CDR1 reads SNHLY; CDR2 reads FYNNEI. V was pared by 3 bases and J by 2 bases, with 8 bases between. The CDR3 sequence is 14 residues long.

The V call is TRBV30, the J call TRBJ1-4; 9 bases map to TRBD1. Looked up from germline, CDR1 is GTSNPN and CDR2 is SVGIG (reference sequence). Germline trimming cut 8 bases from V and 8 bases from J; bases unmatched to any gene: 3. The length of the CDR3 is 11 residues. The CDR3 sequence: CAGTGYEKLFF. As DNA, the CDR3 is TGTGCCGGGACAGGGTACGAAAAACTGTTTTTT.

The rearrangement links TRBV20-1 to TRBJ2-7, with 7 bases fitting TRBD2. V gave up 1 base and J gave up 0 bases; unmatched junction bases: 3. The CDR3 is made up of 14 amino acids. The germline V gene encodes CDR1 DFQATT and CDR2 SNEGSKA (reference sequence). Here the CDR3 reads CSARGERDSYEQYF. CDR3 DNA: TGCAGTGCTAGAGGCGAGCGGGACTCCTACGAGCAGTACTTC.

The CDR3 sequence is CASSDFLLAGVVETQYF. The CDR3 DNA sequence: TGTGCCAGCAGTGATTTCCTACTAGCGGGAGTTGTAGAGACCCAGTACTTC. This chain joins TRBV2 and TRBJ2-5; TRBD2 aligns across 11 bases. CDR1 is SNHLY, CDR2 FYNNEI, per germline. This CDR3 contains 17 residues. V was clipped by 3 bases and J by 4 bases; unmatched bases: 10.

This clonotype was seen once. The rearrangement links TRBV18 to TRBJ2-7; a weak D match, TRBD2 (6 bases). Germline values: CDR1 KGHSH, CDR2 LQKENI. V dropped 0 bases and J dropped 6 bases, with 15 bases sitting between them. The CDR3 has 15 residues. The CDR3 spells CASSPPSRGLIEQYF. DNA for the CDR3: TGTGCCAGCTCACCACCGTCGCGGGGTCTGATCGAGCAGTACTTC. Using reference TRBV18 and TRBJ2-7 for the parts outside the CDR3, the full variable domain is NAGVMQNPRHLVRRRGQEARLRCSPMKGHSHVYWYRQLPEEGLKFMVYLQKENIIDESGMPKERFSAEFPKEGPSILRIQQVVRGDSAAYFCASSPPSRGLIEQYFGPGTRLTVT.

The chain uses TRBV29-1 and TRBJ2-3; TRBD1 or TRBD2 may be the D gene (5 bases each). This CDR3 has 13 amino acids. Per the germline V gene, CDR1 is SQVTM and CDR2 is ANQGSEA. The V and J ends lost 2 bases and 2 bases respectively, with 8 bases between them. The DNA for the CDR3 is TGCAGCGTTGAATGGGGGATCACAGATACGCAGTATTTT. Protein sequence: CSVEWGITDTQYF.

The genes are TRBV7-9 and TRBJ2-3; 7 nucleotides align to TRBD1. The germline gives CDR1 SEHNR, CDR2 FQNEAQ (reference sequence). This CDR3 has 15 amino acids. V was clipped by 4 bases and J by 2 bases; unmatched bases: 6. The chain's CDR3 is CASSSQGVVTDTQYF. The CDR3 DNA reads TGTGCCAGCAGCTCGCAGGGGGTTGTCACAGATACGCAGTATTTT.